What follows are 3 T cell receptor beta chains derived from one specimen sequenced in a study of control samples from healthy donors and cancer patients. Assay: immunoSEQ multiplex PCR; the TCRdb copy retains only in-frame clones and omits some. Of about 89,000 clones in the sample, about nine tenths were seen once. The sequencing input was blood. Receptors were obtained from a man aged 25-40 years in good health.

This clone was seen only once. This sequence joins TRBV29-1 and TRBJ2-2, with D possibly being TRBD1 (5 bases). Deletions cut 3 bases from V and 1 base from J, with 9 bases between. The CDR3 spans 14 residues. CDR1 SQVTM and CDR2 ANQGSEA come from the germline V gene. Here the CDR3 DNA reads TGCAGCGTTGACGGCCAGGGGAACACCGGGGAGCTGTTTTTT. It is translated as CSVDGQGNTGELFF.

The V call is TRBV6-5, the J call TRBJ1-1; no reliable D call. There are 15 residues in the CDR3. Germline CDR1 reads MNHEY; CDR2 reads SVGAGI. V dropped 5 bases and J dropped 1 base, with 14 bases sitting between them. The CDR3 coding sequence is TGTGCCAGCAGTACCTTGGGGTCAGGGAACACTGAAGCTTTCTTT. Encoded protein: CASSTLGSGNTEAFF.

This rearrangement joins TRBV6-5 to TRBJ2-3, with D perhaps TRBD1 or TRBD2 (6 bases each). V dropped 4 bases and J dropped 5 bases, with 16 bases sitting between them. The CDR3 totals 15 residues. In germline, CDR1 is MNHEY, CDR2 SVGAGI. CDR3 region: CASSLGGSGGDTQYF. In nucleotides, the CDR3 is TGTGCCAGCAGTTTAGGGGGATCCGGGGGAGATACGCAGTATTTT.